This T cell receptor beta chain stems from a study of cytomegalovirus exposure and HLA in healthy donors. Study as a whole: Unique TCRs from HLA-typed donors, 85 million to 100 million of them, were held in an early data release. General study points: A later analysis found common viral pathogens apparently linked to several of the most significant clusters. In vitro, three CMV-associated chains proved specific for CMV antigens. Further analysis, carried out later, found HLA-associated TCR beta chains more clonally expanded than equally common other chains.

This CDR3 region has 16 residues. The germline V and J ends were trimmed by 4 bases and 3 bases, with 16 bases remaining between them. Per germline, CDR1 PRHDT and CDR2 FYEKMQ (reference sequence). With respect to this clone: What it recognizes is unknown.

A multiplex PCR was run with 60 Vbeta primers and 13 Jbeta primers. The repertoire was sequenced with immunoSEQ multiplex PCR; TCRdb's copy has only in-frame clones and lacks some. This sample has about 150,000 clones, with about 60% found just once. The rearrangement links TRBV13 to TRBJ1-5; tentatively, D is TRBD1 (6 bases). The clonotype originates from a woman in her fifties or sixties in good health and CMV-seropositive. Sample: PBMCs. The CDR3 sequence is CASSSPRGQINQPQHF. The CDR3 coding sequence is TGTGCCAGCAGCTCCCCCCGAGGACAGATCAATCAGCCCCAGCATTTT.